A selection of T cell receptor beta chains follows, all from one sample in a study of identical twins. TCRdb reprocessed the 5' RACE reads via MiXCR and lists one record per CDR3 protein. The sample lists fewer than 650,000 distinct CDR3 sequences, more than 9% occurring once. The sample was also linked to a second study, of yellow fever vaccine responses in identical twins.

The sequenced sample consisted of PBMCs. The origin of the receptors is a woman under 30 in good health. The CDR3 runs from the conserved cysteine through the conserved F or W. D genes are given only for firm matches. Only part of the rows carry a size: once, few, many, or a class if the clone is expanded.

.,TRBJ2-2,TRBV3-1,TRBD2,TGTGCCAGCTCCCAAGAGTGGTCTAGCGGGAACCCCGGGGAGCTGTTTTTT,CASSQEWSSGNPGELFF
many,TRBJ2-3,TRBV29-1,TRBD1,TGCAGCGTTGGAGGGACAGGGGGCGATCGGACAGATACGCAGTATTTT,CSVGGTGGDRTDTQYF
many,TRBJ1-6,TRBV7-9,TRBD1,TGTGCCAGCAGCTTAGCGCGGACAGGGGGTTCACCCCTCCACTTT,CASSLARTGGSPLHF
many,TRBJ2-3,TRBV28,.,TGTGCCAGCCACCGTGGCACAGATACGCAGTATTTT,CASHRGTDTQYF
few,TRBJ2-7,TRBV7-2,.,TGTGCCAGCGGACGACCGAACTCCTACGAGCAGTACTTC,CASGRPNSYEQYF
many,TRBJ2-7,TRBV29-1,TRBD2,TGCAGCGTATGGGGGGGAGGCGAGCAGTACTTC,CSVWGGGEQYF
many,TRBJ1-5,TRBV12-3/TRBV12-4,.,TGTGCCAGCAGTTTCGGAGGGGAGAGCAATCAGCCCCAGCATTTT,CASSFGGESNQPQHF
many,TRBJ1-6,TRBV3-1,.,TGTGCCAGCAGCCAAGTGCCCAGTAGGGGGGCGAATTCACCCCTCCACTTT,CASSQVPSRGANSPLHF
many,TRBJ1-4,TRBV7-8,.,TGTGCCAGCAGCTTAGTACAGGGTACTAATGAAAAACTGTTTTTT,CASSLVQGTNEKLFF
few,TRBJ2-7,TRBV28,TRBD1,TGTGCCAGCAGTTTATCCGCGCAGGGGGCCCCCTACGAGCAGTACTTC,CASSLSAQGAPYEQYF
many,TRBJ2-1,TRBV11-2,TRBD2,TGTGCCAGCAGCTTCGGGGGGGAGCCCGGCAATGAGCAGTTCTTC,CASSFGGEPGNEQFF
.,TRBJ1-2,TRBV4-2,.,TGTGCCAGCAGCCAAGTAGGACAAGGATACACCTTC,CASSQVGQGYTF
many,TRBJ2-7,TRBV4-1,TRBD2,TGCGCCAGCAGCCAAGATGGGGCGGGAGGGATCTACGAGCAGTACTTC,CASSQDGAGGIYEQYF
many,TRBJ2-7,TRBV27,TRBD1,TGTGCCAGCAGGGAACAGGACAGGGTTTACGAGCAGTACTTC,CASREQDRVYEQYF
many,TRBJ2-1,TRBV7-8,.,TGTGCCAGCAGCTTTATGGGAGAGGGGCAGTTCTTC,CASSFMGEGQFF
few,TRBJ2-7,TRBV2,.,TGTGCCAGCAGTGACGGCGGGGTGTACGAGCAGTACTTC,CASSDGGVYEQYF
many,TRBJ2-2,TRBV28,.,TGTGCCAGCAGTTTAGTTTGGGCCGGGTCCAAGTCGCTTTCCGGGGAGCTGTTTTTT,CASSLVWAGSKSLSGELFF
few,TRBJ2-7,TRBV3-1,.,TGTGCCAGCAGCTCCGTTTTGGGGGGAGGCTACGAGCAGTACTTC,CASSSVLGGGYEQYF
.,TRBJ2-7,TRBV27,.,TGTGCCAGCAGTATGCAGGGTTCCCACGAGCAGTACTTC,CASSMQGSHEQYF
.,TRBJ2-1,TRBV18,.,TGTGCCAGCTCACCACTAGCAGGATTAAAGAATGAGCAGTTCTTC,CASSPLAGLKNEQFF
many,TRBJ2-3,TRBV2,.,TGTGCCAGATCTTGGGGGGCCCACAACACAGATACGCAGTATTTT,CARSWGAHNTDTQYF
many,TRBJ2-1,TRBV7-2,TRBD2,TGTGCCAGCAGCTTAAGCGGGAGGGCCGGACAGTTCTTC,CASSLSGRAGQFF